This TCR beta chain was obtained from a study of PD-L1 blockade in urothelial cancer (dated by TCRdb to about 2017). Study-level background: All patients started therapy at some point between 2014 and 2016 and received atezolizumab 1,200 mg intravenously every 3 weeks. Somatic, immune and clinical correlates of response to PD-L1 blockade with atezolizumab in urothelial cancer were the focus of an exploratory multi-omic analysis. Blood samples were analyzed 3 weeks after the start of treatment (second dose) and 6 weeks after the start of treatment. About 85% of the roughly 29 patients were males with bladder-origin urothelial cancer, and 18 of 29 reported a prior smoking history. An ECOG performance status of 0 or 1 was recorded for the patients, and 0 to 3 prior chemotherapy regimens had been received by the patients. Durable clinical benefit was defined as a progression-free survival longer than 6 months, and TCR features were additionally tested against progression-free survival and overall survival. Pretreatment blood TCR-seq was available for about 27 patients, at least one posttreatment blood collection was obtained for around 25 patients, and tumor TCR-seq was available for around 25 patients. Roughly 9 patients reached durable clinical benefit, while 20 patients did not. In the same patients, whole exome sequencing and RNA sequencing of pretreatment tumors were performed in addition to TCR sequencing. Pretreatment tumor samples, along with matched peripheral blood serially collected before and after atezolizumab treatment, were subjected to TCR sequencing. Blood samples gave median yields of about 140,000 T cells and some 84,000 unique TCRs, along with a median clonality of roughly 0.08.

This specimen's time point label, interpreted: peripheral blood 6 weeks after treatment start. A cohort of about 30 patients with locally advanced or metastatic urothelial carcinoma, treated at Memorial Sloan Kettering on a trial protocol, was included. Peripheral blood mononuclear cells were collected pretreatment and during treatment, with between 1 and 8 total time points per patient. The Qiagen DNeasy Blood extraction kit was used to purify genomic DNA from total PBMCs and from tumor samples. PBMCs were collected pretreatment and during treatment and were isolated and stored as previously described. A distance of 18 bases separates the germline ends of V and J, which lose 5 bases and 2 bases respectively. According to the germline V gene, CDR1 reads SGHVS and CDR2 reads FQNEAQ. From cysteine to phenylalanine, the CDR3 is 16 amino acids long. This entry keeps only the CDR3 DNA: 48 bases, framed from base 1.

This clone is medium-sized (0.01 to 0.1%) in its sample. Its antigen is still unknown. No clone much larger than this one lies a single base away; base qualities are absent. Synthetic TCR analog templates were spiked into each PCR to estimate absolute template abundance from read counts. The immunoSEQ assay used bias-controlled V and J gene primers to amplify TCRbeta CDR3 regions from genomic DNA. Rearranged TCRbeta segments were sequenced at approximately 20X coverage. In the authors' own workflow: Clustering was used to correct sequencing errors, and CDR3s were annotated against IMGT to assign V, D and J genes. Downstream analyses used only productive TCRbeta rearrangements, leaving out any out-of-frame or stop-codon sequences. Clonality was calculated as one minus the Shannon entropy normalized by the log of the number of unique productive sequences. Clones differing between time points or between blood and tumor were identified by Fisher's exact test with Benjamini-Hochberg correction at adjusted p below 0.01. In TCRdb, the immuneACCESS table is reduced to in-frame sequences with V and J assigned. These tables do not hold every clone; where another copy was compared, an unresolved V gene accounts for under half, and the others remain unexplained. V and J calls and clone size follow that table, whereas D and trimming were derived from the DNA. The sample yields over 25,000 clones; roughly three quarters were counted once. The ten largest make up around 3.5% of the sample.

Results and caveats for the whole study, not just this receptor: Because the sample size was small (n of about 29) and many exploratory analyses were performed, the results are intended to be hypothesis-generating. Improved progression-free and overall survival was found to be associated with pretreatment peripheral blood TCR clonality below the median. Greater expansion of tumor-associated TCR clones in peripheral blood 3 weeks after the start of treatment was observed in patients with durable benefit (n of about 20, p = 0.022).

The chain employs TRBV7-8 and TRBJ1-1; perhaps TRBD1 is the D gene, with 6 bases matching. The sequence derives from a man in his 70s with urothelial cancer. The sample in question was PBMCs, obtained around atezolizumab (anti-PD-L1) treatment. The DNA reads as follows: TGTGCCAGCAGCCATATAGGGGGAGCCGCTAACACTGAAGCTTTCTTT. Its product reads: CASSHIGGAANTEAFF.